A selection of T cell receptor beta chains follows, all from one sample in a study of OX40 agonist ivuxolimab in advanced cancers. Using immunoSEQ multiplex PCR, the repertoire was profiled, and TCRdb retains in-frame clones only, with some absent. The sample contains tens of thousands of clones, 65% to 85% of which appear only once. This material consisted of CD4+ or CD8+ T cells sorted from blood, taken in a trial of the OX40 agonist ivuxolimab. These receptors were taken from an adult with an advanced solid tumor such as melanoma, head and neck, liver or kidney cancer. The conserved cysteine and the conserved F or W are not part of the CDR3 here.

CDR3 protein	J gene	V gene	CDR3 length
ASSPPVAPGYGYT	TRBJ1-2	TRBV18	13
ASSAEGGLSSGELF	TRBJ2-2	TRBV9	14
ASSVRAQGAYNEQF	TRBJ2-1	TRBV9	14
ASSKSNQPQH	TRBJ1-5	TRBV7-9	10
ASSVEGQGAAF	TRBJ1-1	TRBV9	11
ASSQEWRSLYNEQF	TRBJ2-1	TRBV14	14
AISDLAGELRYNEQF	TRBJ2-1	TRBV10-3	15
ASSRTGFGETQY	TRBJ2-5	TRBV6-5	12
ASSLKAGGPTYTDTQY	TRBJ2-3	TRBV5-6	16
ASSQARGLAGYEQY	TRBJ2-7	TRBV4-1	14
ASSPQAGGSNGYT	TRBJ1-2	TRBV18	13